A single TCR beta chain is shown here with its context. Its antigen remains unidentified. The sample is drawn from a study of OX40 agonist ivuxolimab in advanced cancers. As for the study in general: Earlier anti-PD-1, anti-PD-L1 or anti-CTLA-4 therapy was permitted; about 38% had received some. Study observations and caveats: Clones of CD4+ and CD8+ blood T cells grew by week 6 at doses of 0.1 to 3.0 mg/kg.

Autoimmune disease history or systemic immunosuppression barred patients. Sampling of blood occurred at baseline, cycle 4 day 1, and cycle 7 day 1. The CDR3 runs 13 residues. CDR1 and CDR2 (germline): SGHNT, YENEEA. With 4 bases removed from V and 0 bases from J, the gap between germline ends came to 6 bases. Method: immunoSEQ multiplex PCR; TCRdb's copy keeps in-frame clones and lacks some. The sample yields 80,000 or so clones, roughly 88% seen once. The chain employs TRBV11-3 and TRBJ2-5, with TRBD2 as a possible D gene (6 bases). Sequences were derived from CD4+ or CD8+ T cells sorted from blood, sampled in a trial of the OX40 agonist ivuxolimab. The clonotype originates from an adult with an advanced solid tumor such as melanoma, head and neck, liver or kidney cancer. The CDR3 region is CASSWGDQETQYF. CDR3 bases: TGTGCCAGCAGCTGGGGGGACCAAGAGACCCAGTACTTC. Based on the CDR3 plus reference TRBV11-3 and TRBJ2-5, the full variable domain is EAGVVQSPRYKIIEKKQPVAFWCNPISGHNTLYWYLQNLGQGPELLIRYENEEAVDDSQLPKDRFSAERLKGVDSTLKIQPAELGDSAVYLCASSWGDQETQYFGPGTRLLVL.